This T cell receptor (beta chain) was obtained from a study of technical replicates of blood from a few donors. The method was immunoSEQ multiplex PCR; TCRdb's version includes in-frame clones alone and lacks a portion of them. The table shows tens of thousands of clones, with more than 85% occurring only once. Looked up from germline, CDR1 is SGHVS and CDR2 is FQNEAQ. The CDR3 is made up of 13 amino acids. V gave up 6 bases and J gave up 5 bases; unmatched junction bases: 4. This TCR came from a human donor in good health. Some clones in this sample may be carry-over from other donors' samples. The sequenced sample consisted of PBMCs. V gene TRBV7-8 combines with J gene TRBJ2-4; the match to TRBD2 covers 7 bases. The CDR3 protein is CASRASGENIQYF. DNA for the CDR3: TGTGCCAGCAGGGCTAGCGGAGAAAACATTCAGTACTTC.